The 13 T cell receptor beta chains presented below share a single source sample, sequenced in a study of blood T cell repertoires in COVID-19. TCRdb's table, derived via immunoSEQ multiplex PCR, lists solely in-frame clones and lacks some. The data hold about 97,000 clones, with roughly nine tenths observed a single time. Sequencing used peripheral blood. These receptors were obtained from a man aged 45-65 years with active COVID-19.

The chain joins TRBV7-2 to TRBJ2-4; no definite D call. Germline V lookup: CDR1 SGHTA, CDR2 FQGNSA. Trimming stripped 3 bases from V and 1 base from J, with 7 bases between. The CDR3 contains 14 residues. The CDR3 bases are TGTGCCAGCAGCTTTTCCGCGGCCAAAAACATTCAGTACTTC. Its protein product is CASSFSAAKNIQYF.

V usage is TRBV5-4 and J usage is TRBJ1-1; 7 positions agree with TRBD1. The CDR3 totals 15 residues. Per germline, CDR1 SGHNT and CDR2 YYREEE (reference sequence). Trimming cost V 4 bases and J 4 bases; bases outside gene matches: 10. CDR3 loop: CASSPRDSLSTEAFF. For the CDR3, the DNA is TGTGCCAGCAGCCCACGGGACAGCTTGAGCACTGAAGCTTTCTTT.

This CDR3 reads CASRLWTGVTDTQYF. The CDR3 DNA reads TGTGCCAGCAGGCTCTGGACAGGGGTCACAGATACGCAGTATTTT. The rearrangement joins TRBV28 to TRBJ2-3; 9 nucleotides match TRBD1. J gave up 2 bases and V 6 bases, and 6 bases lay outside the gene matches. CDR3 length: 15 residues. Germline CDR1 is MDHEN and CDR2 is SYDVKM.

The table lists this clone with a few counts. This sequence joins TRBV19 and TRBJ1-2, with D uncertain. The CDR3 extends over 15 amino acids. V lost 0 bases and J lost 0, with 8 bases in between. Germline CDR1 is LNHDA and CDR2 is SQIVND (reference sequence). CDR3 region: CASSIEAVSNYGYTF. CDR3 sequence (DNA): TGTGCCAGTAGTATAGAGGCAGTCTCTAACTATGGCTACACCTTC. The whole variable domain, filled in from reference TRBV19 and TRBJ1-2, reads DGGITQSPKYLFRKEGQNVTLSCEQNLNHDAMYWYRQDPGQGLRLIYYSQIVNDFQKGDIAEGYSVSREKKESFPLTVTSAQKNPTAFYLCASSIEAVSNYGYTFGSGTRLTVV.

The J gene is TRBJ2-3, the V gene TRBV7-8, with 8 bases that match TRBD2. The V segment lost 8 bases and the J segment 1 base; nucleotides outside the gene matches: 11. Per the germline V gene, CDR1 is SGHVS and CDR2 is FQNEAQ. The CDR3 consists of 16 residues. DNA for the CDR3: TGTGCCAGCCGGCCCCAGCGGGGGATCGGCACAGATACGCAGTATTTT. Translating gives CASRPQRGIGTDTQYF. Full variable domain (missing parts from reference TRBV7-8 and TRBJ2-3): GAGVSQSPRYKVAKRGQDVALRCDPISGHVSLFWYQQALGQGPEFLTYFQNEAQLDKSGLPSDRFFAERPEGSVSTLKIQRTQQEDSAVYLCASRPQRGIGTDTQYFGPGTRLTVL.

V usage is TRBV7-2 and J usage is TRBJ1-6; weak D call: TRBD1 (6 bases). The germline CDR1 and CDR2 sequences are SGHTA and FQGNSA. The CDR3 is made up of 16 amino acids. The V end lost 5 bases, the J end lost 14 bases, and 25 bases lay between the germline ends. The CDR3 loop reads CASSPTRGAPGSALHF. The CDR3 nucleotides are TGTGCCAGCAGCCCCACTCGGGGGGCCCCAGGATCGGCCCTCCACTTT. Variable domain in full (rest from reference TRBV7-2 and TRBJ1-6): GAGVSQSPSNKVTEKGKDVELRCDPISGHTALYWYRQSLGQGLEFLIYFQGNSAPDKSGLPSDRFSAERTGGSVSTLTIQRTQQEDSAVYLCASSPTRGAPGSALHFGNGTRLTVT.

The chain has TRBV7-9 and TRBJ2-7; 8 bases fit TRBD1. V shed 2 bases and J 2 bases; nucleotides not matched to a gene: 11. CDR1 is SEHNR and CDR2 is FQNEAQ in the germline V gene (reference sequence). There are 17 residues in the CDR3. The CDR3 sequence: CASSLWSPGQDPYEQYF. The DNA for the CDR3 is TGTGCCAGCAGCTTATGGTCCCCGGGACAGGATCCCTACGAGCAGTACTTC.

In this sample, this clone turned up a few times. The chain has TRBV6-5 and TRBJ1-1; D not resolved. Per the germline V gene, CDR1 is MNHEY and CDR2 is SVGAGI. Trimming cost V 4 bases and J 8 bases, with 17 bases left between them. This CDR3 comprises 14 residues. CDR3 nucleotides: TGTGCCAGCAGTTCTGCTTGGCAGACGGGGGAAGCTTTCTTT. It specifies CASSSAWQTGEAFF.

V is TRBV6-5 and J is TRBJ2-7; 9 nucleotides align to TRBD1. V gave up 7 bases and J gave up 1 base; unmatched junction bases: 5. CDR1 is MNHEY, CDR2 SVGAGI, per germline. This CDR3 has 14 amino acids. The chain's CDR3 is CASTTGQGSYEQYF. The DNA of the CDR3 is TGTGCCAGCACAACGGGACAGGGATCCTACGAGCAGTACTTC.

The chain couples TRBV11-3 to TRBJ2-1, with D tentatively TRBD1 (6 bases). Germline assignment: CDR1 SGHNT and CDR2 YENEEA. The CDR3 runs to 12 residues. Trimming pared 4 bases from V and 6 bases from J, leaving 7 bases between. The CDR3 protein is CASSSRGNEQFF. CDR3 nucleotide sequence: TGTGCCAGCAGCTCCAGGGGCAATGAGCAGTTCTTC.

J is TRBJ1-1 and V is TRBV29-1; D possibly corresponds to TRBD1 (6 bases). The V end lost 6 bases, the J end lost 3 bases, and 20 bases lay between the germline ends. The CDR3 spans 15 residues. Germline assignment: CDR1 SQVTM and CDR2 ANQGSEA. The CDR3 here is CSVAPRQARDTEAFF. CDR3 coding DNA: TGCAGCGTGGCCCCGAGACAGGCGAGGGACACTGAAGCTTTCTTT.

V usage is TRBV7-2 and J usage is TRBJ2-3, with 10 nucleotides matching TRBD2. This CDR3 has 17 amino acids. Germline loops: CDR1 SGHTA, CDR2 FQGNSA. After removal of 1 base from V and 0 bases from J, the junction contained 4 bases not matched to a gene. CDR3 coding DNA: TGTGCCAGCAGCTTAGTTGGTAGCGGGGGGAGCACAGATACGCAGTATTTT. It yields the protein CASSLVGSGGSTDTQYF.

This rearrangement joins TRBV29-1 to TRBJ2-2, with a weak D call TRBD2 (6 bases). V shed 0 bases and J shed 5 bases, with 16 bases lying between them. The CDR3 runs 16 residues. Germline CDR1 is SQVTM and CDR2 is ANQGSEA. For the CDR3, the DNA is TGCAGCGTTGAAGATCTGGGGGGAAGGAGGACCGGGGAGCTGTTTTTT. Its translation: CSVEDLGGRRTGELFF.